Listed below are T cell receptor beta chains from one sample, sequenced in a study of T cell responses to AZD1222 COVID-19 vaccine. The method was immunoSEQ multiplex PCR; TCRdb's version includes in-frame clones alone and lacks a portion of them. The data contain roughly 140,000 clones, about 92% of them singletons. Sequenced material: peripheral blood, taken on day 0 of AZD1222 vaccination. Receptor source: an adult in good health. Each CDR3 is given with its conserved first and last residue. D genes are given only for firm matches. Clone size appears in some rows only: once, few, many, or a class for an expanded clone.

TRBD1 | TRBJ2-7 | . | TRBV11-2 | TGTGCCAGCGGCCGGGGGGGACAGGGGACCGGGGAGCAGTACTTC | CASGRGGQGTGEQYF
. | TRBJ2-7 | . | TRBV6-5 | TGTGCCAGCGCCAGGACAGTGGGTCTAAACGAGCAGTACTTC | CASARTVGLNEQYF
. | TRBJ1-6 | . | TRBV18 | TGTGCCAGCTCACCCGGGCCGAACGACCCCCTCCACTTT | CASSPGPNDPLHF
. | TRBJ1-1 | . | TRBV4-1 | TGCGCCAGCAGTCGGGACGGGGGCACTGAAGCTTTCTTT | CASSRDGGTEAFF
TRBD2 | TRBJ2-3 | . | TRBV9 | TGTGCCAGCAGCGTTGGGACTAGCGGGGGCTCCACAGGAGCCACAGATACGCAGTATTTT | CASSVGTSGGSTGATDTQYF
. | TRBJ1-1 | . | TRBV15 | TGTGCCACCAGCAGAGCTCTGTCATCGGCTGAAGCTTTCTTT | CATSRALSSAEAFF
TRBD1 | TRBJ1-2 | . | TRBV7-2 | TGTGCCAGCAGCTTAACCGGCGAGACAGGGGTGAAGGGCTACACCTTC | CASSLTGETGVKGYTF
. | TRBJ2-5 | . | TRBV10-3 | TGTGCCATCAGTGAAGGGGAGACCCAGTACTTC | CAISEGETQYF
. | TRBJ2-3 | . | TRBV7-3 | TGTGCCAGTCCTGGGGGAAATTTTATCACAGATACGCAGTATTTT | CASPGGNFITDTQYF
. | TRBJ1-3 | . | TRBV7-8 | TGTGCCAGCAGCTTAGTCTGGGGTAGTGGAAACACCATATATTTT | CASSLVWGSGNTIYF
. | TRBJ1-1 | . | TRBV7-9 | TGTGCCAGCAGCTTTAATGCGGCGAACACTGAAGCTTTCTTT | CASSFNAANTEAFF
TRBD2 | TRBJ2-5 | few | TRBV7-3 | TGTGCCAGCAGCCCCTCTAGCGGGAGGGGACTAGCGGAGACCCAGTACTTC | CASSPSSGRGLAETQYF
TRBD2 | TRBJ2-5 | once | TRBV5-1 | TGCGCCAGCAGCTCGGGGACTACTCAAGAGACCCAGTACTTC | CASSSGTTQETQYF
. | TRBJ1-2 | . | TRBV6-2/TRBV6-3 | TGTGCCAGCAGTTACTCTTCGAGAGGCTCTTATGGCTACACCTTC | CASSYSSRGSYGYTF
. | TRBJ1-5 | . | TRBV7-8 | TGTGCCAGCAGCTTATCAAATCAGCCCCAGCATTTT | CASSLSNQPQHF
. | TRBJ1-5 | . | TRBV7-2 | TGTGCCAGCAGCTTCAGAGCGGGTCAGCCCCAGCATTTT | CASSFRAGQPQHF
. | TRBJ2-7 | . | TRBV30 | TGTGCCTGGAAGGTCCGAGACTCCCACGAGCAGTACTTC | CAWKVRDSHEQYF
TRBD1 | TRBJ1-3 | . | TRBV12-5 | TGTGCTAGTGGTTTGGGGACAGGGGGTGGAAACACCATATATTTT | CASGLGTGGGNTIYF
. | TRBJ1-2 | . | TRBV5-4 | TGTGCCAGCAGCCAGGGTCGAGGAGGGGCCTATGGCTACACCTTC | CASSQGRGGAYGYTF
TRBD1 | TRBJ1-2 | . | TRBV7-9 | TGTGCCAGCAGCAGCGACGGGACAGGGTTTGGCTACACCTTC | CASSSDGTGFGYTF
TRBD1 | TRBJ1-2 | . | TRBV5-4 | TGTGCCAGCAGCCCGCGACAGGGCCTGAATGGCTACACCTTC | CASSPRQGLNGYTF
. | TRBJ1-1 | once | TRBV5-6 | TGTGCCAGCAGCCCCAGGGGACTGAACACTGAAGCTTTCTTT | CASSPRGLNTEAFF
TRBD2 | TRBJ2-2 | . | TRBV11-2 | TGTGCCAGCAGCTTAGTGCCTAGCGGGGGATCTTGGGAGCTGTTTTTT | CASSLVPSGGSWELFF
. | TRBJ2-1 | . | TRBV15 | TGTGCCACCAGCAGAGAGAGGCTAGCTGGCTACAATGAGCAGTTCTTC | CATSRERLAGYNEQFF
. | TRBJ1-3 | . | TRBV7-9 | TGTGCCAGCAGCTCGGGCCTCCCGGCGGGAAACACCATATATTTT | CASSSGLPAGNTIYF
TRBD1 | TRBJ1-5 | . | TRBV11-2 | TGTGCCAGCAGCCCAACCCTCACAGGGGGGGAACAGCCCCAGCATTTT | CASSPTLTGGEQPQHF
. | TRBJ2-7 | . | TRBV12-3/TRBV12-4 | TGTGCCAGCAGCGCCGGACTGAAGTACGAGCAGTACTTC | CASSAGLKYEQYF
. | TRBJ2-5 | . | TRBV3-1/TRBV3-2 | TGTGCCAGCACCTCAGCTTACCGCGACCAAGAGACCCAGTACTTC | CASTSAYRDQETQYF
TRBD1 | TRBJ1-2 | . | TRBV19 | TGTGCCAGTAGGGCCTCAGGGGGCCCGACCTTCGGCTACACCTTC | CASRASGGPTFGYTF
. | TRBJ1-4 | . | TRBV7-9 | TGTGCCAGCAGCCTAGGTGGGACAAGAGGGGAAAAACTGTTTTTT | CASSLGGTRGEKLFF
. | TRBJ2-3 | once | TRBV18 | TGTGCCAGCTCACCAGGGAGCGCAGATACGCAGTATTTT | CASSPGSADTQYF
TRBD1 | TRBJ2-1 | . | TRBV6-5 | TGTGCCAGCCGACTCGGGACAGGGCTCTACAATGAGCAGTTCTTC | CASRLGTGLYNEQFF
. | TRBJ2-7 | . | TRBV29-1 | TGCAGCGTTTTCCGGTCCGTCAACGAGCAGTACTTC | CSVFRSVNEQYF
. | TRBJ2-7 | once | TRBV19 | TGTGCCAGTAACGAGAAGGGAACCTACGAGCAGTACTTC | CASNEKGTYEQYF
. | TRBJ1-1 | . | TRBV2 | TGTGCCAGCAGTGAAGTTGTAGTCCAAGCTTTCTTT | CASSEVVVQAFF
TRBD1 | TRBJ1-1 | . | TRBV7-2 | TGTGCCAGCAGCTTCTCCGGGACAGGGGGCGTTGAAGCTTTCTTT | CASSFSGTGGVEAFF
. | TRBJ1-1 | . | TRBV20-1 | TGCAGTGCTAGGTTGGAGCGGGCTTTCTTT | CSARLERAFF
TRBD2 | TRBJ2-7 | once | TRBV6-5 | TGTGCCAGCAGCTTAGCGGGAGTCTCCTACGAGCAGTACTTC | CASSLAGVSYEQYF
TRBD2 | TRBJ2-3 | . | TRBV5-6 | TGTGCCAGCAGCTTGTTAGCGGGAGGGCCTCAGGGTACGCAGTATTTT | CASSLLAGGPQGTQYF
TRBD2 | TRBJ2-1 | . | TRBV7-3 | TGTGCCAGCAGCTTTTCGGGACTAGTGAACAATGAGCAGTTCTTC | CASSFSGLVNNEQFF
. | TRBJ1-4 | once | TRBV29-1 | TGCAGCGTGGGCGGGCCAGATGAAAAACTGTTTTTT | CSVGGPDEKLFF
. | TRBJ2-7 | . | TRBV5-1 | TGCGCCAGCAGCTTGACGCACGACGAGCAGTACTTC | CASSLTHDEQYF
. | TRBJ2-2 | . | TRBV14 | TGTGCCAGCAGCCAAGACAGGCGGACCGGGGAGCTGTTTTTT | CASSQDRRTGELFF
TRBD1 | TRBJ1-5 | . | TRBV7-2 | TGTGCCAGCAGCTTGCCTCGGACAGGGGGCAATAGCAATCAGCCCCAGCATTTT | CASSLPRTGGNSNQPQHF
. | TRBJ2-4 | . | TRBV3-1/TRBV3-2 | TGTGCCAGCAGAAACCGGGATCGGGGGATTCAGTACTTC | CASRNRDRGIQYF
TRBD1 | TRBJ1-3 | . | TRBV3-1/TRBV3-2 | TGTGCCAGCAGCCGACTCGGGACAGCTGGAAACACCATATATTTT | CASSRLGTAGNTIYF
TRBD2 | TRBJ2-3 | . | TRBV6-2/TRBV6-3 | TGTGCCAGCAGTGGATTAGCGGGGGGGCGGAATACGCAGTATTTT | CASSGLAGGRNTQYF
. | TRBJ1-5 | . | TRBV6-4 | TGTGCCAGCAGTTTCAGGGTTAGCAATCAGCCCCAGCATTTT | CASSFRVSNQPQHF
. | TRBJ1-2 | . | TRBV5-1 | TGCGCCAGCAGCATAGGTGGAAGGAACTATGGCTACACCTTC | CASSIGGRNYGYTF
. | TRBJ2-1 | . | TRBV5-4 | TGTGCCAGCAGCTTGGGGGGCCAGATCTCCTACAATGAGCAGTTCTTC | CASSLGGQISYNEQFF